A selection of T cell receptor beta chains follows, all from one sample in a study of T cells in Graves' hyperthyroidism and ophthalmopathy. Each CDR3 protein gets one entry after TCRdb re-called the multiplex PCR reads with MiXCR. The sample lists approximately 490,000 distinct CDR3 sequences, 20% to 25% occurring once. Source material: blood. The receptors originated from a woman between 65 and 79 years old with Graves' ophthalmopathy. Both conserved end residues are part of each CDR3. The D gene is left open where the match is weak. Where a row states a size, it is once, few, many or the class of an expanded clone; other rows omit it.

j_gene: TRBJ2-7
d_gene: NA
v_gene: TRBV12-3/TRBV12-4
abundance: few
CDR3nt: TGTGCCAGCAGTTTATTGCCGGGATTCGAGCAGTACTTC
CDR3aa: CASSLLPGFEQYF

j_gene: TRBJ2-7
d_gene: NA
v_gene: TRBV27
abundance: NA
CDR3nt: TGTGCCAGCAGTTTAGGAATAGCGGACTCCTACGAGCAGTACTTC
CDR3aa: CASSLGIADSYEQYF

j_gene: TRBJ2-5
d_gene: TRBD2
v_gene: TRBV3-1
abundance: NA
CDR3nt: TGTGCCAGCAGAGCTAGCGGGAGGGCCTACTTC
CDR3aa: CASRASGRAYF

j_gene: TRBJ2-1
d_gene: TRBD2
v_gene: TRBV20-1
abundance: many
CDR3nt: TGCAGTGCAACACTAGCGGGAGACTACAATGAGCAGTTCTTC
CDR3aa: CSATLAGDYNEQFF

j_gene: TRBJ2-7
d_gene: TRBD2
v_gene: TRBV20-1
abundance: few
CDR3nt: TGCAGTGCTTCGGGAGGGCCTTTATCCTACGAGCAGTACTTC
CDR3aa: CSASGGPLSYEQYF

j_gene: TRBJ2-3
d_gene: NA
v_gene: TRBV10-3
abundance: few
CDR3nt: TGTGCCATCTGGAGGGGCCACACAGATACGCAGTATTTT
CDR3aa: CAIWRGHTDTQYF

j_gene: TRBJ2-5
d_gene: NA
v_gene: TRBV3-1
abundance: NA
CDR3nt: TGTGCCAGCAGCAGCCTCATAGGGTCCCTAGGAGAGACCCAGTACTTC
CDR3aa: CASSSLIGSLGETQYF

j_gene: TRBJ2-3
d_gene: NA
v_gene: TRBV5-1
abundance: few
CDR3nt: TGCGCCAGCAGCGTCAGGGGCGATACGCAGTATTTT
CDR3aa: CASSVRGDTQYF

j_gene: TRBJ1-1
d_gene: NA
v_gene: TRBV5-1
abundance: NA
CDR3nt: TGCGCCAGCAGCGCCCGGGAGGGGAGGACTGAAGCTTTCTTT
CDR3aa: CASSAREGRTEAFF

j_gene: TRBJ1-1
d_gene: NA
v_gene: TRBV5-8
abundance: few
CDR3nt: TGTGCCAGCGCGGAGGGCAGTCGGGCAGCTTTCTTT
CDR3aa: CASAEGSRAAFF

j_gene: TRBJ1-5
d_gene: NA
v_gene: TRBV19
abundance: NA
CDR3nt: TGTGCCAGTAGTATCACGTGGGGGGATCAGCCCCAGCATTTT
CDR3aa: CASSITWGDQPQHF